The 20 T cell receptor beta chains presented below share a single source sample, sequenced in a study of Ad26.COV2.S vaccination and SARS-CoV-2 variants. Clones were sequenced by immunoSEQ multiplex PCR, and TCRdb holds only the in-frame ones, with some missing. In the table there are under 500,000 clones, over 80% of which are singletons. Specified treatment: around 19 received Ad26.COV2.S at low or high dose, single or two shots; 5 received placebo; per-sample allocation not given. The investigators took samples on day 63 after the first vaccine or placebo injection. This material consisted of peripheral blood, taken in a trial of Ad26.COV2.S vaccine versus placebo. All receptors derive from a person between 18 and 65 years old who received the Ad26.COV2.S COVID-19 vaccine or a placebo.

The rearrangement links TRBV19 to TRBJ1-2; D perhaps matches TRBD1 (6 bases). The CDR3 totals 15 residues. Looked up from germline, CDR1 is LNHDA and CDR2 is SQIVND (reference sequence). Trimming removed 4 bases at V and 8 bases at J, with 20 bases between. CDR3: CASSTGTLLGKGYTF. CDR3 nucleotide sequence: TGTGCCAGTAGTACCGGGACACTCCTCGGTAAGGGCTACACCTTC.

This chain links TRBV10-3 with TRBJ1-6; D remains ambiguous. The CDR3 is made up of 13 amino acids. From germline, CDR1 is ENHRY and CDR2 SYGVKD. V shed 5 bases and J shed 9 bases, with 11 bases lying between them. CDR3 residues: CAISFGEFSPLHF. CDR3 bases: TGTGCCATCAGTTTCGGGGAGTTTTCACCCCTCCACTTT.

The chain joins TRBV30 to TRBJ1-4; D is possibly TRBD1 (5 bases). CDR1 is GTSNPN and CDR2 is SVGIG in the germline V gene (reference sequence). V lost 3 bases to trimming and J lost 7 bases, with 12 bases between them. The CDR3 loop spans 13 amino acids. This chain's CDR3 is CAWSGGRGEKLFF. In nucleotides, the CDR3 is TGTGCCTGGAGCGGGGGACGGGGTGAAAAACTGTTTTTT.

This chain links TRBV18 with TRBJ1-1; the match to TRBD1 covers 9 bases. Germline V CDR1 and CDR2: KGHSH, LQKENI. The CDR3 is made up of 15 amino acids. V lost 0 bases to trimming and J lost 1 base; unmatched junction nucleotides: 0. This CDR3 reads CASSPPTGGNTEAFF. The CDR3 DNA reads TGTGCCAGCTCACCACCGACAGGGGGGAACACTGAAGCTTTCTTT.

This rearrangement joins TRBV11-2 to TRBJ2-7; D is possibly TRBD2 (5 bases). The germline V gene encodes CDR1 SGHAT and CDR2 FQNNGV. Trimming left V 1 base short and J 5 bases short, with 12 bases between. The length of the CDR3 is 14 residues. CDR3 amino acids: CASSLVFGENEQYF. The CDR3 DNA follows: TGTGCCAGCAGCTTAGTATTCGGGGAGAACGAGCAGTACTTC.

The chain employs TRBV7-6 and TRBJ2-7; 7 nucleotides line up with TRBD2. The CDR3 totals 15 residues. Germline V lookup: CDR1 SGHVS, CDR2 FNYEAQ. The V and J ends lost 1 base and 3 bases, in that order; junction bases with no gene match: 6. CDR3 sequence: CASSLESSGVYEQYF. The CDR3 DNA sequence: TGTGCCAGCAGCTTAGAGTCCAGCGGGGTCTACGAGCAGTACTTC.

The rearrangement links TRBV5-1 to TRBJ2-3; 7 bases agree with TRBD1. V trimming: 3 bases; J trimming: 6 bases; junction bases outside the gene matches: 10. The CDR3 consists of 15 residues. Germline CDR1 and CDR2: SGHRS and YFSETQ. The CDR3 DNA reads TGCGCCAGCAGCTCCCGGGACAGCGTGCGGGATACGCAGTATTTT. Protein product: CASSSRDSVRDTQYF.

CDR3 in DNA: TGTGCCAGCAGCCAAGACTGGGCTAGCGGGGGGCATAGCACAGATACGCAGTATTTT. The encoded protein is CASSQDWASGGHSTDTQYF. The V call is TRBV14, the J call TRBJ2-3; TRBD2 aligns across 11 bases. J gave up 0 bases and V 0 bases, and 8 bases lay outside the gene matches. CDR1 is SGHDN, CDR2 FVKESK, per germline. The CDR3 totals 19 residues.

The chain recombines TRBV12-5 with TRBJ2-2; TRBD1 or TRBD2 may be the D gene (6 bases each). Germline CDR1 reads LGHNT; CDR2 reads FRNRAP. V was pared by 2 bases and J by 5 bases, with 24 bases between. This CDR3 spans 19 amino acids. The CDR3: CASGLINRGLGAATGELFF. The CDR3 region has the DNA TGTGCTAGTGGTTTGATTAACCGGGGGCTCGGGGCCGCTACCGGGGAGCTGTTTTTT. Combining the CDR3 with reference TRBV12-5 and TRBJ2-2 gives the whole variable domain DARVTQTPRHKVTEMGQEVTMRCQPILGHNTVFWYRQTMMQGLELLAYFRNRAPLDDSGMPKDRFSAEMPDATLATLKIQPSEPRDSAVYFCASGLINRGLGAATGELFFGEGSRLTVL.

Written as DNA, the CDR3 is TGTGCCAGCAGCCAAGTTCCTTACATCTACAATGAGCAGTTCTTC. As protein: CASSQVPYIYNEQFF. This chain joins TRBV14 and TRBJ2-1; D gene unclear. CDR1 is SGHDN, CDR2 FVKESK, per germline. V lost 1 base, J lost 3 bases, and 10 bases lay in between. The CDR3 consists of 15 residues.

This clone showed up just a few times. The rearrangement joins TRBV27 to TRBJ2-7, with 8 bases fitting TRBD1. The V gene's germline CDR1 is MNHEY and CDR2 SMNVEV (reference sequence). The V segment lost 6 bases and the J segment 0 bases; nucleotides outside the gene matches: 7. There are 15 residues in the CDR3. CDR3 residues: CASSDRQGHSYEQYF. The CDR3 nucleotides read TGTGCCAGCAGCGATCGACAGGGGCACTCCTACGAGCAGTACTTC.

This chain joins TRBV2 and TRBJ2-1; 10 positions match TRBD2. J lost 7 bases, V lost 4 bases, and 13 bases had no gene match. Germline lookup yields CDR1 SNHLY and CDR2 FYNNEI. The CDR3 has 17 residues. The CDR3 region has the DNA TGTGCCAGCAGTGCGGGGACTAGCGCCCGATGGGGGAATGAGCAGTTCTTC. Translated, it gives CASSAGTSARWGNEQFF.

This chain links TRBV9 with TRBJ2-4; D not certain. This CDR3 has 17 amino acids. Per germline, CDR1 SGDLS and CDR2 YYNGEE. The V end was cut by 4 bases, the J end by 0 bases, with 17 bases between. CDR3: CASSPQELGLAKNIQYF. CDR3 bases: TGTGCCAGCAGCCCCCAAGAGCTTGGTCTAGCCAAAAACATTCAGTACTTC.

The CDR3: CATSRGYEQYF. The CDR3 bases are TGTGCCACCAGCAGGGGGTACGAGCAGTACTTC. This sequence joins TRBV6-2 or TRBV6-3 and TRBJ2-7; TRBD1 agrees at 7 bases. After removal of 10 bases from V and 4 bases from J, the junction contained 4 bases not matched to a gene. CDR3 length: 11 residues. Germline assignment: CDR1 MNHEY and CDR2 SVGEGT.

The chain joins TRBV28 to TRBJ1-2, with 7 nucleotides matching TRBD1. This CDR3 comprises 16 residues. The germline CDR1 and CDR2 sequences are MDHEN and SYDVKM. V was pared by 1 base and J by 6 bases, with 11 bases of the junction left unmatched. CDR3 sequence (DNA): TGTGCCAGCAGTTTATTCAGGACAGGAAGGGGGGATGGCTACACCTTC. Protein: CASSLFRTGRGDGYTF.

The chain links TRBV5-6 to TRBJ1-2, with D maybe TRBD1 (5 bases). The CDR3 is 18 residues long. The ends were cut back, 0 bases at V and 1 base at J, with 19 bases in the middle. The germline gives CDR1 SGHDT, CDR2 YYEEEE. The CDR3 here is CASSLVEGLKNDNYGYTF. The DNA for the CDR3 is TGTGCCAGCAGCTTGGTTGAGGGGTTAAAAAATGATAACTATGGCTACACCTTC.

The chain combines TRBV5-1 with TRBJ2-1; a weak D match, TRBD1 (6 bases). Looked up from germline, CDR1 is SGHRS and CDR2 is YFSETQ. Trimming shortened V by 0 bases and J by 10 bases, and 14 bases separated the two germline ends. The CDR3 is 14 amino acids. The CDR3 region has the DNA TGCGCCAGCAGCTTGGAATACAGGGCTGGGGAGCAGTTCTTC. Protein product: CASSLEYRAGEQFF.

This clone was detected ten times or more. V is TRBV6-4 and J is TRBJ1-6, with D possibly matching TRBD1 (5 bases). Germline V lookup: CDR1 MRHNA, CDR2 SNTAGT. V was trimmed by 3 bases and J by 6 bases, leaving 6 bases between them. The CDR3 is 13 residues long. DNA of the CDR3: TGTGCCAGCAGTGATGACAGTAATTCACCCCTCCACTTT. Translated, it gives CASSDDSNSPLHF.

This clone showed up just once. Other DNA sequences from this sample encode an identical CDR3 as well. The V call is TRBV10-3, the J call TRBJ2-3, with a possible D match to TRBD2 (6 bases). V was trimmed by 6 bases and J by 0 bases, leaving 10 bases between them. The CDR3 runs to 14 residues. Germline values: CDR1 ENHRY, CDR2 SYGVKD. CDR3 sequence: CAISPGTSTDTQYF. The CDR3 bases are TGTGCCATCAGCCCCGGGACTAGCACAGATACGCAGTATTTT.

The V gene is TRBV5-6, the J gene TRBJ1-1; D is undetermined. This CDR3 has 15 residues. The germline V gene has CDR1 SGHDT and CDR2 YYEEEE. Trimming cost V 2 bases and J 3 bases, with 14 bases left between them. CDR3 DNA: TGTGCCAGCAGCTTCGACGGCGGGAGGGACACTGAAGCTTTCTTT. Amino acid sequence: CASSFDGGRDTEAFF.